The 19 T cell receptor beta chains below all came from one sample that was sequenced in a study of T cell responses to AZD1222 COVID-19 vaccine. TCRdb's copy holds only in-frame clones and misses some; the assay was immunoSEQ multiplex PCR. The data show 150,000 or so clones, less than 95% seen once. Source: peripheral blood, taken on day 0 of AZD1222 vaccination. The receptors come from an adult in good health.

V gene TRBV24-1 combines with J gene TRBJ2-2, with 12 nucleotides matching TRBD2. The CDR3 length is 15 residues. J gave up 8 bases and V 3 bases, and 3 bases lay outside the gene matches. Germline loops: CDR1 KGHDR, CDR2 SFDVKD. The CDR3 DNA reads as TGTGCCACCAGTGATGCCACTAGCGGGAGGGGGGAGCTGTTTTTT. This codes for CATSDATSGRGELFF.

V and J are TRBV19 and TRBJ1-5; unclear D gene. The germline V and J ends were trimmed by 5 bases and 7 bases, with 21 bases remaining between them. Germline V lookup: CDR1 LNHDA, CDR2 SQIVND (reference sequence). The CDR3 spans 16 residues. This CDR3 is CASSSLPSGMGQPQHF. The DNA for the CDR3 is TGTGCCAGTAGTTCCCTCCCCTCCGGCATGGGGCAGCCCCAGCATTTT.

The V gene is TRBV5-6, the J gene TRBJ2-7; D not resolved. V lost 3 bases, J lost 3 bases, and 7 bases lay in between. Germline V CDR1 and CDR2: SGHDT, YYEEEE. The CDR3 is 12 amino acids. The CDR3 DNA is TGTGCCAGCAGCTCTCGGCACTACGAGCAGTACTTC. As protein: CASSSRHYEQYF. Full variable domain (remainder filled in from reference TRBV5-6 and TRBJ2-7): DAGVTQSPTHLIKTRGQQVTLRCSPKSGHDTVSWYQQALGQGPQFIFQYYEEEERQRGNFPDRFSGHQFPNYSSELNVNALLLGDSALYLCASSSRHYEQYFGPGTRLTVT.

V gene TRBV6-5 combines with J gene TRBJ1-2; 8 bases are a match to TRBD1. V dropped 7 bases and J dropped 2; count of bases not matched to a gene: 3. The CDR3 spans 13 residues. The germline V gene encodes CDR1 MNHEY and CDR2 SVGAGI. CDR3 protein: CASKAGGNYGYTF. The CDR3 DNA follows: TGTGCCAGCAAGGCAGGGGGCAACTATGGCTACACCTTC.

In nucleotides, the CDR3 is TGTGCCAGCAGCGCTACAGGGGGGAACTATGGCTACACCTTC. Protein sequence: CASSATGGNYGYTF. The chain carries TRBV9 and TRBJ1-2; the match to TRBD1 covers 8 bases. The germline V gene has CDR1 SGDLS and CDR2 YYNGEE. The ends lost 3 bases at V and 2 bases at J; junction bases unmatched: 3. This CDR3 contains 14 residues.

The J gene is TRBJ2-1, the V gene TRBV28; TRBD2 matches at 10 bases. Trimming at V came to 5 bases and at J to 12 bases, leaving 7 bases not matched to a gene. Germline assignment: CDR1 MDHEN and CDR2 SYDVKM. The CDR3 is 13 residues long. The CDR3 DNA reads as TGTGCCAGCAGTAGGCTAGCGGGAGTTCTGCAGTTCTTC. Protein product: CASSRLAGVLQFF.

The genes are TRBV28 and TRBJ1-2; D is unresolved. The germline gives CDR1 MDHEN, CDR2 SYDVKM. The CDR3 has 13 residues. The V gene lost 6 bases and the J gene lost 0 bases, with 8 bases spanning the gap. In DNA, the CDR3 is TGTGCCAGCAGGAGCTCAGCTAACTATGGCTACACCTTC. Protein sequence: CASRSSANYGYTF.

Written as DNA, the CDR3 is TGTGCCTGGAGTGAAAGGGGCAGAATCTACGAGCAGTACTTC. Translating it yields CAWSERGRIYEQYF. The chain employs TRBV30 and TRBJ2-7; tentative D call: TRBD1 (5 bases). The CDR3 has 14 residues. Germline V gene data show CDR1 as GTSNPN and CDR2 as SVGIG (reference sequence). Trimming took 1 base from V and 3 from J, leaving 13 bases between them.

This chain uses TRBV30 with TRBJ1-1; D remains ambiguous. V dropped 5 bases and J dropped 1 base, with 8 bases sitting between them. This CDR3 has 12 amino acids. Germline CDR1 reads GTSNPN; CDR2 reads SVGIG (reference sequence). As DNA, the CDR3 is TGTGCCTGGGATCTCTGGAACACTGAAGCTTTCTTT. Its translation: CAWDLWNTEAFF.

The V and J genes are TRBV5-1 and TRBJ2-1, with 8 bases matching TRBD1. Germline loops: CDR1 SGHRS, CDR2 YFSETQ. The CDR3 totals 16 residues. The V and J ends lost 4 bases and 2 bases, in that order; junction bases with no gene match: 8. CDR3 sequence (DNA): TGCGCCAGCAGCCCGAAGACAGGGGAGACCTACAATGAGCAGTTCTTC. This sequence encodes CASSPKTGETYNEQFF.

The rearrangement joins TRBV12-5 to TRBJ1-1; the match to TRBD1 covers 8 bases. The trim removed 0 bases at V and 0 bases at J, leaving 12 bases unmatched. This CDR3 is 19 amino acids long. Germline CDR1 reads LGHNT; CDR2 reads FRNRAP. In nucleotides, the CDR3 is TGTGCTAGTGGTTTGGTACGGGACAGGCAAGCCTTCATGAACACTGAAGCTTTCTTT. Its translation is CASGLVRDRQAFMNTEAFF. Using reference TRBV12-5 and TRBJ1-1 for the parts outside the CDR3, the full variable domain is DARVTQTPRHKVTEMGQEVTMRCQPILGHNTVFWYRQTMMQGLELLAYFRNRAPLDDSGMPKDRFSAEMPDATLATLKIQPSEPRDSAVYFCASGLVRDRQAFMNTEAFFGQGTRLTVV.

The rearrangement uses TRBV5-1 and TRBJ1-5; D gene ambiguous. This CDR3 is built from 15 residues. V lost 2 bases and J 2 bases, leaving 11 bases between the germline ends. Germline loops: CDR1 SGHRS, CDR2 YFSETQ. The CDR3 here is CASSFGVGGNQPQHF. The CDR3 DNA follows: TGCGCCAGCAGCTTCGGCGTGGGTGGCAATCAGCCCCAGCATTTT.

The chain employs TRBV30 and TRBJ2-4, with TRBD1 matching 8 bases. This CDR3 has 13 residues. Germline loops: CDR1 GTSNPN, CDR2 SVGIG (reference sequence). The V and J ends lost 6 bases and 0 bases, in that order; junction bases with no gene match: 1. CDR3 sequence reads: CACTGGAKNIQYF. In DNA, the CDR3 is TGTGCCTGTACAGGGGGAGCCAAAAACATTCAGTACTTC. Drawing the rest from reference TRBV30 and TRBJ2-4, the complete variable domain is SQTIHQWPATLVQPVGSPLSLECTVEGTSNPNLYWYRQAAGRGLQLLFYSVGIGQISSEVPQNLSASRPQDRQFILSSKKLLLSDSGFYLCACTGGAKNIQYFGAGTRLSVL.

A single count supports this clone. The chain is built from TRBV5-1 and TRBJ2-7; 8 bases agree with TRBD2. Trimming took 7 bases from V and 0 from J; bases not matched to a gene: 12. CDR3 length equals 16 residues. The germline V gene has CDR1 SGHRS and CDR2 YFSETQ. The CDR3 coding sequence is TGCGCCAGCTCTAATGAAGCGGGAGCCTTCTCCTACGAGCAGTACTTC. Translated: CASSNEAGAFSYEQYF.

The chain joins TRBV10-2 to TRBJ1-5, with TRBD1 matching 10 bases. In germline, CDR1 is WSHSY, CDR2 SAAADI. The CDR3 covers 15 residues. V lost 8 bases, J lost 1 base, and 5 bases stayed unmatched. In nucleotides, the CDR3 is TGCGCCAGCGGGGACAGGGGAAGGAGCAATCAGCCCCAGCATTTT. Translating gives CASGDRGRSNQPQHF.

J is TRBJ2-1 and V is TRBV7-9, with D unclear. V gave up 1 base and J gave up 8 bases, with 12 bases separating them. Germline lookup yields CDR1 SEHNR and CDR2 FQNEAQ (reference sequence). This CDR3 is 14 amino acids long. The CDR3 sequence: CASSLGSASDEQFF. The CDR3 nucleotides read TGTGCCAGCAGCTTAGGTTCCGCCTCGGATGAGCAGTTCTTC.

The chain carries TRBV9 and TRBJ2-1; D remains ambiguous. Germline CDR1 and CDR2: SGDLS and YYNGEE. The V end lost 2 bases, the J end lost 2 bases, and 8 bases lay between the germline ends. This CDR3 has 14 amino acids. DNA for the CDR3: TGTGCCAGCAGCGTTCACACTGCCTACAATGAGCAGTTCTTC. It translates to CASSVHTAYNEQFF.

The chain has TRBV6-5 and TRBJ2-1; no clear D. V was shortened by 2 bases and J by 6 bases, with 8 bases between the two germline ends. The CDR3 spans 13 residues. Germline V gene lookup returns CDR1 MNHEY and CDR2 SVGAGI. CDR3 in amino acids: CASSYDRSNEQFF. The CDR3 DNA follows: TGTGCCAGCAGTTACGACCGCTCCAATGAGCAGTTCTTC.

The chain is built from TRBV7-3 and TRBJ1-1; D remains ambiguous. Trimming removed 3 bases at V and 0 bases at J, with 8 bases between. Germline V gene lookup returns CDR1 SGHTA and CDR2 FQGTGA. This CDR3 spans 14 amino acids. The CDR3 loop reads CASSFSHLNTEAFF. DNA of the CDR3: TGTGCCAGCAGCTTTTCGCACCTGAACACTGAAGCTTTCTTT.